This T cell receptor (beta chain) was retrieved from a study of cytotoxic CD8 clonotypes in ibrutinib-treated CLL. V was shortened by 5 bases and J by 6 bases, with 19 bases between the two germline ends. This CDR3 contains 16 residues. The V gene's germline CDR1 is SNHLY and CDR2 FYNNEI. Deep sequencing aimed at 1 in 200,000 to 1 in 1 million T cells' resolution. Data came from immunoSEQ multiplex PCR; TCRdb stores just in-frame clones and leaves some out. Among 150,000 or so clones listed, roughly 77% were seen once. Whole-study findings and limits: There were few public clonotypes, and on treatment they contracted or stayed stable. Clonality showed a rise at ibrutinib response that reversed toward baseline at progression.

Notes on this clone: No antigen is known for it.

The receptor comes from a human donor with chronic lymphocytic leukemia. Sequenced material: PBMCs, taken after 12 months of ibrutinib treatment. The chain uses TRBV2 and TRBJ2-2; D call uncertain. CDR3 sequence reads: CASSLSRQGPAGELFF. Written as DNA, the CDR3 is TGTGCCAGCAGTCTGAGTCGTCAAGGCCCAGCCGGGGAGCTGTTTTTT.